These T cell receptor beta chains were read from a single sample in a study of blood T cells in healthy people across ages. A single record per CDR3 protein comes from TCRdb applying MiXCR to the 5' RACE reads. The sample records hundreds of thousands of distinct CDR3 sequences, roughly half being singletons. Input material: blood. Every receptor here comes from a man aged 60 to 69 in good health. The CDR3 runs from the conserved cysteine through the conserved F or W. D genes are given only for firm matches. Size is omitted from some rows. Given values are once, few, many or a class for expanded clones.

j_call: TRBJ2-3; v_call: TRBV5-1; clone_size: few; d_call: .; cdr3_nt: TGCGCCAGCAGCTTGGGGCAGCCCCAAGATACGCAGTATTTT; cdr3_aa: CASSLGQPQDTQYF
j_call: TRBJ2-7; v_call: TRBV7-2; clone_size: .; d_call: TRBD1; cdr3_nt: TGTGCCAGCAGGTCAAGTACAGGGGGCGAGCAGTACTTC; cdr3_aa: CASRSSTGGEQYF
j_call: TRBJ2-5; v_call: TRBV6-6; clone_size: many; d_call: .; cdr3_nt: TGTGCCAGCAGTTGGAGTCAAGAGACCCAGTACTTC; cdr3_aa: CASSWSQETQYF
j_call: TRBJ2-1; v_call: TRBV9; clone_size: .; d_call: TRBD2; cdr3_nt: TGTGCCAGCAGCGTAGCTGAACTAGCGGTCAATGAGCAGTTCTTC; cdr3_aa: CASSVAELAVNEQFF
j_call: TRBJ2-7; v_call: TRBV29-1; clone_size: .; d_call: .; cdr3_nt: TGCAGCTTCCGTCGGGGCTACGAGCAGTACTTC; cdr3_aa: CSFRRGYEQYF
j_call: TRBJ2-1; v_call: TRBV2; clone_size: .; d_call: .; cdr3_nt: TGTGCCAGCAGTGGAGTAGTGAATGAGCAGTTCTTC; cdr3_aa: CASSGVVNEQFF
j_call: TRBJ2-6; v_call: TRBV28; clone_size: .; d_call: .; cdr3_nt: TGTGCCAGCAGTTTATTCCTGAGGGCCGGGGCCAACGTCCTGACTTTC; cdr3_aa: CASSLFLRAGANVLTF
j_call: TRBJ2-1; v_call: TRBV4-1; clone_size: .; d_call: .; cdr3_nt: TGCGCCAGCAGCCTTCCGACAGGCACCTACAATGAGCAGTTCTTC; cdr3_aa: CASSLPTGTYNEQFF
j_call: TRBJ2-1; v_call: TRBV5-6; clone_size: .; d_call: TRBD2; cdr3_nt: TGTGCCAGCATCGAAGACAGCGGGAACTCCTACAATGAGCAGTTCTTC; cdr3_aa: CASIEDSGNSYNEQFF
j_call: TRBJ2-5; v_call: TRBV12-3/TRBV12-4; clone_size: .; d_call: TRBD1; cdr3_nt: TGTGCCAGCAGCCCGGGGACAGGGTATGGGGAGGAGACCCAGTACTTC; cdr3_aa: CASSPGTGYGEETQYF
j_call: TRBJ2-1; v_call: TRBV2; clone_size: few; d_call: .; cdr3_nt: TGTGCCAGCTCTCTAGCCCTGGCGAACAATGAACAGTTCTTC; cdr3_aa: CASSLALANNEQFF
j_call: TRBJ2-1; v_call: TRBV5-1; clone_size: .; d_call: TRBD1; cdr3_nt: TGCGCCAGCAGCCGCACGACAGGGGCGTACAATGAGCAGTTCTTC; cdr3_aa: CASSRTTGAYNEQFF
j_call: TRBJ1-2; v_call: TRBV27; clone_size: .; d_call: TRBD1; cdr3_nt: TGTGCCAGCAGGCTGACAGGGGTCGGACTCGGAGGCTACACCTTC; cdr3_aa: CASRLTGVGLGGYTF
j_call: TRBJ2-1; v_call: TRBV7-6; clone_size: .; d_call: TRBD1; cdr3_nt: TGTGCCAGCAGCTCTAGACAGGGGGTGGCACGGTACAATGAGCAGTTCTTC; cdr3_aa: CASSSRQGVARYNEQFF
j_call: TRBJ2-3; v_call: TRBV28; clone_size: few; d_call: TRBD2; cdr3_nt: TGTGCCAGCAGTTCCCGGGACTACACAGATACGCAGTATTTT; cdr3_aa: CASSSRDYTDTQYF
j_call: TRBJ2-5; v_call: TRBV9; clone_size: once; d_call: TRBD2; cdr3_nt: TGTGCCAGCAGCGTAGGAGCGGGGGCTCTAGAGACCCAGTACTTC; cdr3_aa: CASSVGAGALETQYF
j_call: TRBJ1-2; v_call: TRBV2; clone_size: .; d_call: .; cdr3_nt: TGTGCCAGCAGTAGAGACAGAAATGGCTACACCTTC; cdr3_aa: CASSRDRNGYTF
j_call: TRBJ1-5; v_call: TRBV28; clone_size: .; d_call: .; cdr3_nt: TGTGCCAGCAGTATACCCCCAAGGAGGGCTGGGAATCAGCCCCAGCATTTT; cdr3_aa: CASSIPPRRAGNQPQHF
j_call: TRBJ1-2; v_call: TRBV5-1; clone_size: once; d_call: .; cdr3_nt: TGCGCCAGCAGCGGGGGGACGACTAACTATGGCTACACCTTC; cdr3_aa: CASSGGTTNYGYTF
j_call: TRBJ2-2; v_call: TRBV28; clone_size: .; d_call: .; cdr3_nt: TGTGCCAGCATGGACAGCCACACCGGGGAGCTGTTTTTT; cdr3_aa: CASMDSHTGELFF
j_call: TRBJ2-7; v_call: TRBV10-3; clone_size: .; d_call: .; cdr3_nt: TGTGCCATCGGGTCAGGGGCGTTTGGCGAGCAGTACTTC; cdr3_aa: CAIGSGAFGEQYF
j_call: TRBJ2-3; v_call: TRBV7-9; clone_size: .; d_call: .; cdr3_nt: TGTGCCAGCAGCTTGGGTCAGAGCGCAGATACGCAGTATTTT; cdr3_aa: CASSLGQSADTQYF
j_call: TRBJ1-1; v_call: TRBV6-1; clone_size: .; d_call: .; cdr3_nt: TGTGCCAGCAGTGAAGATTGGCAGGGGAAGGCGGCTTTCTTT; cdr3_aa: CASSEDWQGKAAFF
j_call: TRBJ2-1; v_call: TRBV7-9; clone_size: few; d_call: TRBD1; cdr3_nt: TGTGCCAGCAGCTTAGGACAGGGAGTCACCTACAATGAGCAGTTCTTC; cdr3_aa: CASSLGQGVTYNEQFF
j_call: TRBJ1-1; v_call: TRBV6-4; clone_size: few; d_call: .; cdr3_nt: TGTGCCAGCACTCCTACCAGGATGAGCACTGAAGCTTTCTTT; cdr3_aa: CASTPTRMSTEAFF
j_call: TRBJ2-7; v_call: TRBV2; clone_size: .; d_call: .; cdr3_nt: TGTGCCAGCAGGGGTCGGGGGCACCCCTACGAGCAGTACTTC; cdr3_aa: CASRGRGHPYEQYF
j_call: TRBJ1-2; v_call: TRBV30; clone_size: .; d_call: .; cdr3_nt: TGTGCCTGGAACAGGGAAGGATATGGCTACACCTTC; cdr3_aa: CAWNREGYGYTF
j_call: TRBJ2-1; v_call: TRBV7-9; clone_size: .; d_call: TRBD2; cdr3_nt: TGTGCCAGCAGCTCCGAACTAGCGGGGGCCTACAATGAGCAGTTCTTC; cdr3_aa: CASSSELAGAYNEQFF
j_call: TRBJ1-1; v_call: TRBV5-1; clone_size: .; d_call: .; cdr3_nt: TGCGCCAGCAGCTTGGACAGGGTAACTGAAGCTTTCTTT; cdr3_aa: CASSLDRVTEAFF
j_call: TRBJ2-5; v_call: TRBV7-2; clone_size: .; d_call: .; cdr3_nt: TGTGCCAGCAGCTTAAGTAGGTCGTACCAAGAGACCCAGTACTTC; cdr3_aa: CASSLSRSYQETQYF
j_call: TRBJ1-1; v_call: TRBV9; clone_size: .; d_call: .; cdr3_nt: TGTGCCAGCAGCCCGCGGACCCGCACTGAAGCTTTCTTT; cdr3_aa: CASSPRTRTEAFF
j_call: TRBJ2-1; v_call: TRBV7-9; clone_size: .; d_call: TRBD1; cdr3_nt: TGTGCCAGCAGCACGCTCCGGGGACAGGGGGCTGAGCAGTTCTTC; cdr3_aa: CASSTLRGQGAEQFF
j_call: TRBJ2-7; v_call: TRBV7-2; clone_size: .; d_call: .; cdr3_nt: TGTGCCAGCAGCTTTCAGCTGCGGGAGCAGTACTTC; cdr3_aa: CASSFQLREQYF
j_call: TRBJ2-3; v_call: TRBV5-1; clone_size: .; d_call: TRBD1; cdr3_nt: TGCGCCAGCAGCCGGGACAGAAGCACAGATGCGCAGTATTTT; cdr3_aa: CASSRDRSTDAQYF
j_call: TRBJ2-4; v_call: TRBV5-6; clone_size: .; d_call: .; cdr3_nt: TGTGCCATCGGGGCTTGCCGGGAGACCCGGTACTTC; cdr3_aa: CAIGACRETRYF
j_call: TRBJ1-2; v_call: TRBV3-1; clone_size: few; d_call: .; cdr3_nt: TGTGCCAGCAGCCAAGATCGTGGCAGGGTATCCTATGGCTACACCTTC; cdr3_aa: CASSQDRGRVSYGYTF
j_call: TRBJ2-5; v_call: TRBV3-1; clone_size: few; d_call: .; cdr3_nt: TGTGCCAGCAGCCAAGATCGGACTCCCCGTGGAACCCAGTACTTC; cdr3_aa: CASSQDRTPRGTQYF
j_call: TRBJ2-3; v_call: TRBV6-6; clone_size: few; d_call: .; cdr3_nt: TGTGCCAGCAGCCCCGTCTACGGGCGAAGCACAGATACGCAGTATTTT; cdr3_aa: CASSPVYGRSTDTQYF
j_call: TRBJ2-1; v_call: TRBV28; clone_size: .; d_call: .; cdr3_nt: TGTGCCAGCAGTACAGGGGGGGGGAGCTACAATGAGCAGTTCTTC; cdr3_aa: CASSTGGGSYNEQFF
j_call: TRBJ2-1; v_call: TRBV6-6; clone_size: few; d_call: .; cdr3_nt: TGTGCCAGCAGTTACTCTTTCCAGGGAAGCGGTGAGCAGTTCTTC; cdr3_aa: CASSYSFQGSGEQFF
j_call: TRBJ2-3; v_call: TRBV11-2; clone_size: .; d_call: TRBD2; cdr3_nt: TGTGCCAGCAGCGTAGCGGGAGGGCCCCGAGATACGCAGTATTTT; cdr3_aa: CASSVAGGPRDTQYF
j_call: TRBJ2-7; v_call: TRBV7-2; clone_size: many; d_call: .; cdr3_nt: TGTGCCAGCAGCTCCCAGGTCGGGTACGAGCAGTACTTC; cdr3_aa: CASSSQVGYEQYF
j_call: TRBJ1-2; v_call: TRBV18; clone_size: .; d_call: .; cdr3_nt: TGTGCCAGCGCACCATCAGTAAACTATGGCTACACCTTC; cdr3_aa: CASAPSVNYGYTF
j_call: TRBJ2-1; v_call: TRBV7-2; clone_size: .; d_call: TRBD1; cdr3_nt: TGTGCCAGCAGCCCCCCGACAGGGCCCTACAATGAGCAGTTCTTC; cdr3_aa: CASSPPTGPYNEQFF
j_call: TRBJ1-1; v_call: TRBV5-1; clone_size: .; d_call: .; cdr3_nt: TGCGCCAGCAGCTTGGGGACTAGGGGTGGGACTGAAGCTTTCTTT; cdr3_aa: CASSLGTRGGTEAFF
j_call: TRBJ2-6; v_call: TRBV25-1; clone_size: few; d_call: .; cdr3_nt: TGTGCCAGCAGTGCCTTTACCGGGAGCGCTGGGGCCAACGTCCTGACTTTC; cdr3_aa: CASSAFTGSAGANVLTF
j_call: TRBJ2-6; v_call: TRBV7-9; clone_size: few; d_call: .; cdr3_nt: TGTGCCAGCAGCTTACTAAGAAGCACTGGGGCCAACGTCCTGACTTTC; cdr3_aa: CASSLLRSTGANVLTF
j_call: TRBJ2-5; v_call: TRBV7-9; clone_size: .; d_call: TRBD1; cdr3_nt: TGTGCCAGCAGCTCGCCGACAGGGACCATTGTGAAGACCCAGTACTTC; cdr3_aa: CASSSPTGTIVKTQYF
j_call: TRBJ2-7; v_call: TRBV12-3/TRBV12-4; clone_size: .; d_call: .; cdr3_nt: TGTGCCAACAGTCCAACCGACAGTACCCACGAGCAGTACTTC; cdr3_aa: CANSPTDSTHEQYF
j_call: TRBJ2-3; v_call: TRBV27; clone_size: .; d_call: .; cdr3_nt: TGTGCCAGCAATGGGACTCCAGATACGCAGTATTTT; cdr3_aa: CASNGTPDTQYF
j_call: TRBJ2-5; v_call: TRBV2; clone_size: .; d_call: .; cdr3_nt: TGTGCCAGCAGGGGACAAATGGCAGAGACCCAGTACTTC; cdr3_aa: CASRGQMAETQYF